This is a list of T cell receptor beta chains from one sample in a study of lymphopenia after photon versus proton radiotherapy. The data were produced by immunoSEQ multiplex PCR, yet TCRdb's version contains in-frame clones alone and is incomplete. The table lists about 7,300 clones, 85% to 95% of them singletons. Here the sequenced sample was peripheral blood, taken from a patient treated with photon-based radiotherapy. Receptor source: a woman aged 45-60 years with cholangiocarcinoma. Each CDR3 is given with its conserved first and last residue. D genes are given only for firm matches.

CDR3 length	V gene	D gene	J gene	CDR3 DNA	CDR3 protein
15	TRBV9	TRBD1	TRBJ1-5	TGTGCCAGCAGCGTTTTGGGACAGGCTAATCAGCCCCAGCATTTT	CASSVLGQANQPQHF
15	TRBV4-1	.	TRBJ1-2	TGCGCCAGCAGCCAAGAAAGGCCCGGGTTGATGGGCTACACCTTC	CASSQERPGLMGYTF
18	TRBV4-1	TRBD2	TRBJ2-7	TGCGCCAGCAGCCAAGATCCCATCACTAGCGGTGCGACCTACGAGCAGTACTTC	CASSQDPITSGATYEQYF
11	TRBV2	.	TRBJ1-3	TGTGCCAGCACACCAGGAAACACCATATATTTT	CASTPGNTIYF
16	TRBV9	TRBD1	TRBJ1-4	TGTGCCAGCAGCACCGGGACAGCCTCCGGCCTTGAAAAACTGTTTTTT	CASSTGTASGLEKLFF
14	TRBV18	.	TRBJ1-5	TGTGCCAGCTCACAGGTTTCAGAGAATCAGCCCCAGCATTTT	CASSQVSENQPQHF
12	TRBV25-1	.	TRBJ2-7	TGTGCCAGCAGATTGGGGTCCTACGAGCAGTACTTC	CASRLGSYEQYF
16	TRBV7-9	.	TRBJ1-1	TGTGCCAGCAGCCCCCGGGCAGGGGCCCGGCGGACTGAAGCTTTCTTT	CASSPRAGARRTEAFF
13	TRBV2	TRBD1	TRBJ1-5	TGTGCCAGTTCTGACAGGGACAATCAGCCCCAGCATTTT	CASSDRDNQPQHF
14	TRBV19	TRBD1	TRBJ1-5	TGTGCCAGTAGCTTGACAGGGCGCAATCAGCCCCAGCATTTT	CASSLTGRNQPQHF
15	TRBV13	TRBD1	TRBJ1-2	TGTGCCAGCAGCTTCCGGGACAGGGGCAACTATGGCTACACCTTC	CASSFRDRGNYGYTF
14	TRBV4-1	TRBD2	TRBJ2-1	TGCGCCAGCAGACTAGCGGGGGTCTACAATGAGCAGTTCTTC	CASRLAGVYNEQFF
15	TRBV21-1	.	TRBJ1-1	TGTGCCAGCAGCAGAGGTGTGGGGGGTTGTAGGGAAGCTTTCTTT	CASSRGVGGCREAFF
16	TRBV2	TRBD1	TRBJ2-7	TGTGCCAGCAGTGACGCTAGACAGGGTACAGGAGTCGAGCAGTACTTC	CASSDARQGTGVEQYF